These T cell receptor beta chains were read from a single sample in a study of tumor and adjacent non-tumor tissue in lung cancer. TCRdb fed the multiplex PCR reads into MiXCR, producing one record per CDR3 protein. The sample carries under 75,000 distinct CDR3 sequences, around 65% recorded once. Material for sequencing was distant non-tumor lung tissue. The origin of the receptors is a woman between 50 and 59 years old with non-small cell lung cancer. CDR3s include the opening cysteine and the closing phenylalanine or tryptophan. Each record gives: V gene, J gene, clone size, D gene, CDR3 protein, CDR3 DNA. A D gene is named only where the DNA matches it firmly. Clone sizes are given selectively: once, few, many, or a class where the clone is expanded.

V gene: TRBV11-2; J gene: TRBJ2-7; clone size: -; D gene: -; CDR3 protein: CASSFGAGVTYELYF; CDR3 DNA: TGTGCCAGCAGCTTCGGAGCAGGGGTTACCTACGAGCTGTACTTC
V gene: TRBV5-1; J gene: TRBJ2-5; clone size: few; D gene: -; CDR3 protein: CASSLNGGGQKETQYF; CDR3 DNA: TGCGCCAGCAGCTTGAATGGCGGGGGCCAGAAAGAGACCCAGTACTTC
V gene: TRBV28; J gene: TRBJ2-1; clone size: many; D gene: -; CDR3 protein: CASSLVGLSPFF; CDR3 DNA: TGTGCCAGCAGTTTAGTGGGACTTAGTCCGTTCTTC
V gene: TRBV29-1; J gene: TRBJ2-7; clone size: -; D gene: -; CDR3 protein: CSATLATNPYGHYF; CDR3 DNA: TGCAGCGCAACCCTAGCGACGAACCCCTACGGGCACTACTTC
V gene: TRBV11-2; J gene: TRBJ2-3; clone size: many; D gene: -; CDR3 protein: CASSTQGIRTSSTDTQYF; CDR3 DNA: TGTGCCAGCAGCACCCAAGGGATTCGGACATCTAGCACAGATACGCAGTATTTT
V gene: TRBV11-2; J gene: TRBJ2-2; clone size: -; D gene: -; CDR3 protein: CASSCFPWVMTGRAGELFF; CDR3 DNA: TGTGCCAGCAGCTGTTTCCCCTGGGTCATGACAGGGAGGGCCGGCGAGCTGTTTTTT
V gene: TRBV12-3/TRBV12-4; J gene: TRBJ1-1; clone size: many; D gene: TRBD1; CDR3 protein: CASSPGTGWDTEAFF; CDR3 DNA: TGTGCCAGCAGTCCTGGGACAGGGTGGGACACTGAAGCTTTCTTT
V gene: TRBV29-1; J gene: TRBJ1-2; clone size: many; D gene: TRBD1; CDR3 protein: CSVERGRPYGYTF; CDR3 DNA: TGCAGCGTTGAGAGGGGGCGCCCCTATGGCTACACCTTC
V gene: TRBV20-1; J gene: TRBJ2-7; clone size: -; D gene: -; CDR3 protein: CSARPLGSYEQYF; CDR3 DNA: TGCAGCGCTAGGCCCCTGGGCAGCTACGAGCAGTACTTC
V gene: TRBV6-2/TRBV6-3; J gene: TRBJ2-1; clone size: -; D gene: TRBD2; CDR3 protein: CASRPGGTNNEQSF; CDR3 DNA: TGTGCCAGCAGGCCGGGAGGTACTAACAATGAGCAATCCTTC
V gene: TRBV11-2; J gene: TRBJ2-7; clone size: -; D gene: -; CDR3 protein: CVSSLSPSPSYDQYF; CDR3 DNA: TGTGTCAGCAGCTTATCTCCGAGTCCCTCCTACGATCAGTATTTC
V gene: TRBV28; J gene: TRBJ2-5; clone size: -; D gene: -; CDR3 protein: CASSTHFGNRVGETQYF; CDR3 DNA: TGTGCCAGCAGTACCCATTTCGGGAACAGGGTCGGTGAGACCCAGTACTTC
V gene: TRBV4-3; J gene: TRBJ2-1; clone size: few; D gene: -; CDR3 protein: CASSQDFGSFYNEQFF; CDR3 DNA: TGCGCCAGCAGCCAAGATTTCGGGAGCTTCTACAATGAGCAGTTCTTC
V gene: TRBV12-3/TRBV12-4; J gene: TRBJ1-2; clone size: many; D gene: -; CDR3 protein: CASSFGDGYTF; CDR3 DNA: TGTGCCAGCAGTTTTGGGGATGGCTACACCTTC
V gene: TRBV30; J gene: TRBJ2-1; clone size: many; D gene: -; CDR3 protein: CAWSVRGSYNEQFF; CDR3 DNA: TGTGCCTGGAGTGTAAGGGGATCCTACAATGAGCAGTTCTTC
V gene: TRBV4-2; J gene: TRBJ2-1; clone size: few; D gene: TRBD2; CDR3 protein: CASCPRTLAGTGFDEQFF; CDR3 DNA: TGTGCCAGCTGCCCAAGGACCTTAGCGGGAACGGGTTTCGATGAGCAATTCTTT
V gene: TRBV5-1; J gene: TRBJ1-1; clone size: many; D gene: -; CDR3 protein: CASSLTGTADAFF; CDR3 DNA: TGCGCCAGCAGCTTGACCGGGACGGCGGATGCTTTCTTT
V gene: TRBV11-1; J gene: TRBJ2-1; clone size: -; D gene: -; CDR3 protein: CASRLKSRSNEQFF; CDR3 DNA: TGTGCCAGCAGATTGAAGTCCCGGAGCAATGAGCAGTTCTTC
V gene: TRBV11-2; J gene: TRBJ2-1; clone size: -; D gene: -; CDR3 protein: CASSLDLGSEHFF; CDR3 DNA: TGTGCCAGCAGCTTAGATCTCGGTAGTGAGCACTTCTTC
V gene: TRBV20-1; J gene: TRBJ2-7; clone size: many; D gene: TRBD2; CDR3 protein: CSARDRSSGSAPLEQYF; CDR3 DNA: TGCAGTGCTAGAGATAGGTCTAGCGGGAGTGCGCCGCTCGAGCAGTACTTC
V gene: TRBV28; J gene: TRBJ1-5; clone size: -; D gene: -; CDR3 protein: CVSSLLSRISNQPQHF; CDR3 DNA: TGTGTCAGCAGCCTCCTAAGCAGAATAAGCAATCAGCCCCAGCATTTT
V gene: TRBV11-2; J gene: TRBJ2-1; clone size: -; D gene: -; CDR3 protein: CASSFDPGMNEQFF; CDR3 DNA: TGTGCCAGCAGCTTTGATCCCGGAATGAATGAGCAGTTCTTC
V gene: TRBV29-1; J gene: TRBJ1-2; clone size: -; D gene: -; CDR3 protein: CTSSDGDGYTF; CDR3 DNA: TGCACCTCATCCGACGGGGATGGCTACACCTTC
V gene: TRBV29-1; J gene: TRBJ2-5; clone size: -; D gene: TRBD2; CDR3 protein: CRAAVISGRVVETQYF; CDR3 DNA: TGCAGAGCTGCGGTCATTAGCGGGAGGGTTGTGGAGACCCAGTACTTC
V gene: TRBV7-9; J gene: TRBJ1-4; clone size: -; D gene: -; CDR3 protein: CASSLYGDMDEKLFF; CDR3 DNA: TGTGCCAGCAGCTTATACGGTGACATGGATGAAAAACTGTTTTTT
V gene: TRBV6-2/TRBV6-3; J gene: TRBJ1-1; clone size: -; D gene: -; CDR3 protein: CVSSPTGSSTNTEAFF; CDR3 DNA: TGTGTCAGCAGTCCGACAGGCTCCTCGACGAACACTGAAGCTTTCTTT
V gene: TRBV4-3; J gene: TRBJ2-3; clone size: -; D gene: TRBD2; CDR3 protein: CASRQEGSGRAVRADTQYF; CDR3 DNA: TGCGCCAGCAGGCAAGAAGGCAGCGGGAGGGCCGTCCGGGCAGATACGCAGTACTTT
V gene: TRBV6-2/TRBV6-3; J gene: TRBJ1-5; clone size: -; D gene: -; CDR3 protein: CASSLQLNSNQPQRF; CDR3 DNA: TGTGCCAGCAGCCTGCAATTAAATAGCAATCAGCCCCAGCGTTTT
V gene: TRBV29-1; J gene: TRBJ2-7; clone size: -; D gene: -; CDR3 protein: CGVDTAYEQCF; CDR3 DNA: TGCGGCGTAGACACAGCCTACGAGCAGTGCTTC
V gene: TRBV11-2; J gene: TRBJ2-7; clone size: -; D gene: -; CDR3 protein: CASNLAAGRMGPYEQYF; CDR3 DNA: TGTGCCAGCAACTTAGCCGCGGGACGTATGGGGCCCTACGAGCAGTACTTC
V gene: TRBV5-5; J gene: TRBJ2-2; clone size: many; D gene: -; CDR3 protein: CASRLWWQGNTGELFF; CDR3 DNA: TGTGCCAGCAGACTGTGGTGGCAGGGCAACACCGGGGAGCTGTTTTTT
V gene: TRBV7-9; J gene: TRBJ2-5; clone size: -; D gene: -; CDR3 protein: CAGSLLPTRLSETQYF; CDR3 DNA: TGTGCTGGCAGCTTACTTCCCACCAGGCTGTCGGAGACCCAGTACTTC